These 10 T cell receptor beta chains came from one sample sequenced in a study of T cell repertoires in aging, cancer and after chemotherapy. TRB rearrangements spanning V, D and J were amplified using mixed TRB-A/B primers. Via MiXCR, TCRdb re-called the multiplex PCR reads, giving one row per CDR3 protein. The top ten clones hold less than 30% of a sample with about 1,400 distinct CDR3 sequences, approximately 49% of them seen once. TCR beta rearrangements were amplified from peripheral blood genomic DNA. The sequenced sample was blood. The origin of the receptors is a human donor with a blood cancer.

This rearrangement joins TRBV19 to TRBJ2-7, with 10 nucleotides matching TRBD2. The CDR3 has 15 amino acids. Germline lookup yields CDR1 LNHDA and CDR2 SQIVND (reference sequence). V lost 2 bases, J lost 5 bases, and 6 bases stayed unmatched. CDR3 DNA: TGTGCCAGTAGTATAACTAGCGGGGCCACCCACGAGCAGTACTTC. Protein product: CASSITSGATHEQYF.

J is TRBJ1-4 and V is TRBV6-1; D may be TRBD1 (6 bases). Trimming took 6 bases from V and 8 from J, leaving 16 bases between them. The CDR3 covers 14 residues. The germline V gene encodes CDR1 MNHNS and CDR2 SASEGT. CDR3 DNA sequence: TGTGCCAGCAGCCCCGGGACAACAAGGGAAAAACTGTTTTTT. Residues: CASSPGTTREKLFF.

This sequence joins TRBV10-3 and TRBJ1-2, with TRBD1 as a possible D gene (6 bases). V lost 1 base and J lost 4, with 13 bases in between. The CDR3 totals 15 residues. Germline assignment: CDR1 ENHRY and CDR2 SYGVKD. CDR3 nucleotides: TGTGCCATCAGTGAGTTAGCGGACAGCACCTATGGCTACACCTTC. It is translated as CAISELADSTYGYTF.

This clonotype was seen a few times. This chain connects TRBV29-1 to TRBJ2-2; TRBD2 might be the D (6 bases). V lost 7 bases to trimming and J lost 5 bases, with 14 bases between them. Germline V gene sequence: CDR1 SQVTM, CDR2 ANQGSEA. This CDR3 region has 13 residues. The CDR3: CSGAVSGTGELFF. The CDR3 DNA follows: TGCAGCGGGGCAGTAAGCGGGACCGGGGAGCTGTTTTTT.

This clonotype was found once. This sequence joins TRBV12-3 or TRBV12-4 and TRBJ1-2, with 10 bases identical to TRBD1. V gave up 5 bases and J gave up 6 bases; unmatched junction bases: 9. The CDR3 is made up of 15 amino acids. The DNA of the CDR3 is TGTGCCAGCAGTGAAGCGGAGGGGACAGGGGATGGCTACACCTTC. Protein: CASSEAEGTGDGYTF.

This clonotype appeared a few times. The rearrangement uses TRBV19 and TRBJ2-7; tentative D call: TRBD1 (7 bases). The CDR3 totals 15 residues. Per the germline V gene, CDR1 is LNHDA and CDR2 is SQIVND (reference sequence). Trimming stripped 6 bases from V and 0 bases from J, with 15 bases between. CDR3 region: CASRRDSWNSYEQYF. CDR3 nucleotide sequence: TGTGCCAGTAGGCGGGACAGTTGGAACTCCTACGAGCAGTACTTC. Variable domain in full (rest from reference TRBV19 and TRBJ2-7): DGGITQSPKYLFRKEGQNVTLSCEQNLNHDAMYWYRQDPGQGLRLIYYSQIVNDFQKGDIAEGYSVSREKKESFPLTVTSAQKNPTAFYLCASRRDSWNSYEQYFGPGTRLTVT.

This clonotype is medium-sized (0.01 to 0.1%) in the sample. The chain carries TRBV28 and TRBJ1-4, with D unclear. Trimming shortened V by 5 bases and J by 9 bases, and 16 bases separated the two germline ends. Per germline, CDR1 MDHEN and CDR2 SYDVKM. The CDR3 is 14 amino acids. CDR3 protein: CASSLQPGAKKLFF. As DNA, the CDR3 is TGTGCCAGCAGTCTTCAACCGGGAGCAAAAAAACTGTTTTTT.

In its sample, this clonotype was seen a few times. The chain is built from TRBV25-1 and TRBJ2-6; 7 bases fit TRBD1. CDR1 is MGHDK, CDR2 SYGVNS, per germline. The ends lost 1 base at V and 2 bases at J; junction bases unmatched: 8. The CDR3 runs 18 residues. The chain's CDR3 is CASSESWGQTTGANVLTF. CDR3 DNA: TGTGCCAGCAGTGAATCATGGGGACAGACGACTGGGGCCAACGTCCTGACTTTC.

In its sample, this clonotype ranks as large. Here the CDR3 reads CASSIIGPSNTEAFF. DNA for the CDR3: TGTGCCAGTAGTATAATAGGACCGTCGAACACTGAAGCTTTCTTT. The chain employs TRBV19 and TRBJ1-1; no reliable D call. V dropped 2 bases and J dropped 1 base, with 11 bases sitting between them. The CDR3 sequence is 15 residues long. In germline, CDR1 is LNHDA, CDR2 SQIVND (reference sequence).

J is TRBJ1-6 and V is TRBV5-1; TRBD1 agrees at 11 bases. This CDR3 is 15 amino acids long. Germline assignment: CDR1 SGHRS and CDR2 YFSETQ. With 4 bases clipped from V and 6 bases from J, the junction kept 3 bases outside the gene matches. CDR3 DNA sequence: TGCGCCAGCAGCATGGGGACAGGGGGTAATTCACCCCTCCACTTT. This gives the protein CASSMGTGGNSPLHF.